The source of this T cell receptor beta chain is a study of T cell repertoires in ileal Crohn's disease. Study-wide context: Operated complications were stricturing disease (61%) and penetrating disease (about 40%).

Using immunoSEQ multiplex PCR, the repertoire was profiled, and TCRdb retains in-frame clones only, with some absent. The sample lists about 17,000 clones; approximately 82% were seen once. V was pared by 1 base and J by 5 bases, with 5 bases of the junction left unmatched. The CDR3 extends over 16 amino acids. Looked up from germline, CDR1 is SGDLS and CDR2 is YYNGEE. With regard to this clone: Its antigen is unidentified.

The study, taken as a whole, reports: Endoscopic recurrence occurred in every patient whose clonality exceeded 26.8%. Mucosal expansions were suggested to be mainly CD8 T cells. Clonal expansions were more frequent in active smokers than non-smokers at surgery.

The material sequenced was ileal tissue. The sequence was obtained from an adult with Crohn's disease. The chain recombines TRBV9 with TRBJ2-2; TRBD1 agrees at 10 bases. CDR3 bases: TGTGCCAGCAGCGTACAGGCGGACAGGGGGACCGGGGAGCTGTTTTTT. It is translated as CASSVQADRGTGELFF.